This TCR beta chain was retrieved from a study of a mutant IDH1 vaccine in newly diagnosed glioma. Study-wide background: Either 4-6 weeks after radiotherapy alone or alongside temozolomide, vaccination was begun. Of the patients given treatment, around 60% were male and around 38% were female, and a mean age of roughly 40 years was recorded. Prior therapy was radiotherapy, temozolomide, or both; most received both.

This table comes from immunoSEQ multiplex PCR, and its TCRdb copy is limited to in-frame clones, with some not included. The data show fewer than 45,000 clones, approximately 80% seen once. V lost 0 bases, J lost 6 bases, and 9 bases stayed unmatched. Germline CDR1 LGHNA, CDR2 YSLEER. The CDR3 totals 17 residues. This clone turned up a few times. Its antigen is unidentified. Time point indicated: week 47, end of study. Mutant IDH1 20-mer peptide, at 300 ug, made up each vaccine dose, with topical imiquimod. The sample here was PBMCs, taken from a glioma patient whose treatment included an IDH1 peptide vaccine. V gene TRBV4-3 combines with J gene TRBJ1-4; the match to TRBD1 covers 8 bases. The TCR was taken from a man aged 18 to 29 with glioma. Some clones in this sample may be carry-over from other donors' samples. CDR3: CASSQDVWAGGDEKLFF. Here the CDR3 DNA reads TGCGCCAGCAGCCAAGATGTCTGGGCAGGGGGCGATGAAAAACTGTTTTTT.